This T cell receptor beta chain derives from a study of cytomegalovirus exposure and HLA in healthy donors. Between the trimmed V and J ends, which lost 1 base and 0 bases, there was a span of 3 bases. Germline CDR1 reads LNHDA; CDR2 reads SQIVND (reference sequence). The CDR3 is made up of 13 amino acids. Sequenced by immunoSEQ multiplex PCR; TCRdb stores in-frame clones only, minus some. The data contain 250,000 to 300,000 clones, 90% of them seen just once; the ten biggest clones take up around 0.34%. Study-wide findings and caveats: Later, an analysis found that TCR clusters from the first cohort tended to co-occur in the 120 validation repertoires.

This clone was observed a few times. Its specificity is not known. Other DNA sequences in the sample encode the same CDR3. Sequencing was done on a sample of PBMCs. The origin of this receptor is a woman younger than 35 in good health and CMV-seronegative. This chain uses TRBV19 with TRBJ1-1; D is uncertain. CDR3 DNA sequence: TGTGCCAGTAGTATAGGAGTGAACACTGAAGCTTTCTTT. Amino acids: CASSIGVNTEAFF.